The clone carrying this TCR beta chain came up many times. Preparing the TCRbeta library involved the use of unique molecular identifiers. TCRdb ran MiXCR on the PCR reads and lists one entry per CDR3 protein. The sample has about 230,000 distinct CDR3 sequences, more than 7.5% seen once; the top ten hold 5.1%. The trim removed 3 bases at V and 7 bases at J, leaving 3 bases unmatched. The CDR3 has 12 amino acids. This sample was included in a study of T-cell reconstitution after alpha-beta-depleted transplantation in children. The material sequenced was PBMCs from the stem cell graft donor, taken from the stem cell graft. The chain uses TRBV12-3 or TRBV12-4 and TRBJ2-7; 7 bases align to TRBD2. The sequence was collected from a human donor who donated a stem cell graft to a child with SCID. The CDR3 nucleotides read TGTGCCAGCAGTTTGGGGGGGACTGAGCAGTACTTC. It yields the protein CASSLGGTEQYF.